This note documents a single T cell receptor (beta chain) sequence. No antigen is known for it. This specimen comes from a study of CD4 T cells in relation to SARS-CoV-2 and coronaviruses. The germline V gene encodes CDR1 KGHSH and CDR2 LQKENI. This CDR3 contains 15 residues. Trimming stripped 3 bases from V and 0 bases from J, with 9 bases between. The assay was immunoSEQ multiplex PCR, and TCRdb's table has in-frame clones only and misses some. This table holds about 60,000 clones, around 90% found once. Study-level findings and limits: Pre-pandemic and post-infection samples never came from the same donor.

Naive and memory CD4+ T cells came from enriched cryopreserved PBMCs. V is TRBV18 and J is TRBJ1-3; D gene ambiguous. The TCR sequence derives from an adult with COVID-19. Input material: naive CD4+ T cells from PBMCs. Subset of the sample: naive CD4+ T cells isolated by negative enrichment. This CDR3 is CASSPRHLSGNTIYF. The DNA of the CDR3 is TGTGCCAGCTCACCGAGACACCTCTCTGGAAACACCATATATTTT.